Detailed here is one TCR beta chain. The sample comes from a study of cytomegalovirus exposure and HLA in healthy donors. TCRdb's table, derived via immunoSEQ multiplex PCR, lists solely in-frame clones and lacks some. This repertoire shows some 84,000 clones, under 95% found once; its top ten account for 2.1%. Trimming took 7 bases from V and 4 from J; bases not matched to a gene: 8. The germline CDR1 and CDR2 sequences are MNHEY and SVGAGI. The CDR3 sequence is 15 residues long. The study drew the donors from its roughly 120-subject validation cohort, separate from the approximately 700-subject first cohort.

The chain joins TRBV6-5 to TRBJ2-1; 9 bases align to TRBD1. The sequence was collected from a man aged 25-45 years in good health and CMV-seronegative. Sequencing was performed on PBMCs. CDR3 sequence reads: CASNKGGQGYNEQFF. CDR3 DNA sequence: TGTGCCAGCAATAAGGGGGGACAGGGATACAATGAGCAGTTCTTC.